This T cell receptor beta chain was sequenced during a study of blood T cell repertoires in COVID-19. Study background: There were acute and convalescent COVID-19 samples, and they came from the United States, Italy and Spain. Nucleic acid was either cDNA or gDNA, and it came from T cells, B-cell-depleted T cells, or PBMCs.

Per the study methods: Amplification of reference gene primers was used by the study to estimate nucleated cell counts. Measured with immunoSEQ multiplex PCR; TCRdb has only the in-frame clones, and not every one. V and J calls plus clone size are reproduced from that table; the DNA served to infer D and trimming. The sample carries roughly 150,000 clones, over 60% recorded once. The CDR3 contains 13 residues. Trimming pared 3 bases from V and 6 bases from J, leaving 9 bases between. From germline, CDR1 is DFQATT and CDR2 SNEGSKA (reference sequence). This TCR came from an elderly woman with acute or convalescent COVID-19. V and J are TRBV20-1 and TRBJ1-6; D is undetermined. Sequencing was performed on peripheral blood. The CDR3 spells CSASAGSNSPLHF. The CDR3 DNA is TGCAGTGCTAGTGCGGGAAGTAATTCACCCCTCCACTTT.